This T cell receptor beta chain comes out of a study of radiation and T cells in renal cell carcinoma. The treatment denotes: treatment-naive control, cytoreductive nephrectomy. Control tumors came from treatment-naive patients without prior radiation. The patient's renal cell carcinoma had clear cell pathology. TCRdb keeps only in-frame clones here, not all; method: immunoSEQ multiplex PCR. This table holds approximately 8,400 clones, roughly two thirds found once. This clonotype originated in a man between 60 and 70 years old with renal cell carcinoma. The sample in question was tumor tissue, obtained from a patient whose treatment was nephrectomy without radiotherapy.

CDR3 sequence reads: CASSPGQIYEQYF. In DNA form, the CDR3 reads TGTGCCAGCAGCCCCGGACAGATTTACGAGCAGTACTTC. The chain joins TRBV7-3 to TRBJ2-7; the D gene is possibly TRBD1 (6 bases). From germline, CDR1 is SGHTA and CDR2 FQGTGA. The CDR3 covers 13 residues. The germline V and J ends were trimmed by 5 bases and 4 bases, with 12 bases remaining between them.